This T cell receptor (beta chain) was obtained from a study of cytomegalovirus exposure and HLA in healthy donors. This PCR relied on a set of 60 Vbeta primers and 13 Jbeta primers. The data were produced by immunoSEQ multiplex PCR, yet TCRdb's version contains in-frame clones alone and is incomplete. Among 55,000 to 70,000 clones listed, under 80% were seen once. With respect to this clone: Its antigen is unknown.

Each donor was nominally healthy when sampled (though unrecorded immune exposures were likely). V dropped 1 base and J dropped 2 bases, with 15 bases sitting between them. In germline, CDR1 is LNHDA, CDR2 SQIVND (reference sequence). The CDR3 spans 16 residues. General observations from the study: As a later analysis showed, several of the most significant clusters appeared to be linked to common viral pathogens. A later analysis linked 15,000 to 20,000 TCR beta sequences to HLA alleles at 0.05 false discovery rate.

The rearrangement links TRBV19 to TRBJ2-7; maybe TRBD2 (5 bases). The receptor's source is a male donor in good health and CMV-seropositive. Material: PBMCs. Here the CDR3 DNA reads TGTGCCAGTAGTATAGTTGTAACGGTGACTACCTACGAGCAGTACTTC. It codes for CASSIVVTVTTYEQYF.